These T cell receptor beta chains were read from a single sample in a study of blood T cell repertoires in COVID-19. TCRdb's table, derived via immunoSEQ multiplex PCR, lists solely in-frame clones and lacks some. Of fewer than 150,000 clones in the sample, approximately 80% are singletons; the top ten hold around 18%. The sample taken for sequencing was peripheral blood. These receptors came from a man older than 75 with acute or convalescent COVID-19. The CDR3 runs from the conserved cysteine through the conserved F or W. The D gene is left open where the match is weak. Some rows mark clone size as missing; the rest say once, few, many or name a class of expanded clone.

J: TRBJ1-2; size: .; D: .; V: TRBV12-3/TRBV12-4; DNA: TGTGCCAGCAGTAAACAGGGCAACTATGGCTACACCTTC; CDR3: CASSKQGNYGYTF
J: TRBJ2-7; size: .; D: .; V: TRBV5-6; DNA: TGTGCCAGCACCACGGCCCCAGGCGGGACCTACGAGCAGTACTTC; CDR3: CASTTAPGGTYEQYF
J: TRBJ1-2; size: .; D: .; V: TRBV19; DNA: TGTGCCAGTAGTAGGAGGCAGGGGCCTGGCTACACCTTC; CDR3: CASSRRQGPGYTF
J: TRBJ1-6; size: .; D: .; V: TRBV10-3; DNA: TGTGCCATCAGTGACAAGGCTAGGTCACCCCTCCACTTT; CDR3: CAISDKARSPLHF
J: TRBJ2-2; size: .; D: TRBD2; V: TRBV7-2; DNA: TGTGCCAGCAGCTTCCCCCCCTCGGGACTAGCGGGGAACACCGGGGAGCTGTTTTTT; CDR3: CASSFPPSGLAGNTGELFF
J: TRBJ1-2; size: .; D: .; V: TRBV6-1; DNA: TGTGCCAGCAGTGAAGCGGGGGGTAGGTATGGCTACACCTTC; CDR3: CASSEAGGRYGYTF
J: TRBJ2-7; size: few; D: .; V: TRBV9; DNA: TGTGCCAGCAGCACGGGACAAGGAGCCTACGAGCAGTACTTC; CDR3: CASSTGQGAYEQYF
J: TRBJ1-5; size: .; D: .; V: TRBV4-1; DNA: TGCGCCAGCAGCCAAGATACCGGGGGACCTCGGGGCCATCAGCCCCAGCATTTT; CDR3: CASSQDTGGPRGHQPQHF
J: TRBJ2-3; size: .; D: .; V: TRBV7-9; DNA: TGTGCCAGCAGCTTAGTCTCTAGCACAGATACGCAGTATTTT; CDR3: CASSLVSSTDTQYF
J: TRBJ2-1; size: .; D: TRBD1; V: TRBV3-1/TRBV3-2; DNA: TGTGCCAGCAGCCCGCGGGACAGGCCGGGGCCGTTCTTC; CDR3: CASSPRDRPGPFF
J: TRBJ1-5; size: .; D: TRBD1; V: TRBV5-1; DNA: TGCGCCAGCAGCCAGGGACAGCCCAATCAGCCCCAGCATTTT; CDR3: CASSQGQPNQPQHF
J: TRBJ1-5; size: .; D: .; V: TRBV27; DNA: TGTGCCAGCAGACACCAGGGTTTCGGAGATCAGCCCCAGCATTTT; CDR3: CASRHQGFGDQPQHF
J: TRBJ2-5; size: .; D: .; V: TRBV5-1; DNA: TGCGCCAGCAGCTTGGCCCGGGAAAGGGAGACCCAGTACTTC; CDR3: CASSLARERETQYF
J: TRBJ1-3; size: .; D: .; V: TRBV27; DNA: TGTGCCAGCAGTTTGGGGAGCGGCTCTGGAAACACCATATATTTT; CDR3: CASSLGSGSGNTIYF
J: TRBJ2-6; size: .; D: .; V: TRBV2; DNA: TGTGCCAGCAGGACTACAGGGACCGGGGCCAACGTCCTGACTTTC; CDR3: CASRTTGTGANVLTF
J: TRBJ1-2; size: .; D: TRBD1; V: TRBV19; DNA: TGTGCCAGTAGTATAGATGTGACGCAGGGGGCCCCGGTCGTAACCTTC; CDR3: CASSIDVTQGAPVVTF
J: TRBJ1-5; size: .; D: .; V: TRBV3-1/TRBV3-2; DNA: TGTGCCAGCAGCCAAGGGGAAGGGGCGCAGCCCCAGCATTTT; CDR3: CASSQGEGAQPQHF
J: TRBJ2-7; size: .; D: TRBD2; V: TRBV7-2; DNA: TGTGCCAGCAGCTTGAGTCCGGGACTAGAGGTCGAGCAGTACTTC; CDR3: CASSLSPGLEVEQYF
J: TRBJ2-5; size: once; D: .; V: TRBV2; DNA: TGTGCCAGCAGTGCGCTACCTAGGGAGACCCAGTACTTC; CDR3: CASSALPRETQYF
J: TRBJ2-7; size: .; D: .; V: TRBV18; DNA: TGTGCCAGCTCTCCCAGCGGAGGGGTTAGCTCCTACGAGCAGTACTTC; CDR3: CASSPSGGVSSYEQYF
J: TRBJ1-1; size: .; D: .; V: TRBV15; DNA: TGTGCCACCAGCAGAGATTCCCGGGGAAAGGGGGGGAGGAACACTGAAGCTTTCTTT; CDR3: CATSRDSRGKGGRNTEAFF
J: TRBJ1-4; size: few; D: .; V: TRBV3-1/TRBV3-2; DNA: TGTGCCAGCAGCCAAGCCGCAGGGAGGGCTAATGAAAAACTGTTTTTT; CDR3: CASSQAAGRANEKLFF
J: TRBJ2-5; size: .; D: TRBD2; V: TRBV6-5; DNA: TGTGCCAGCAGTCCCGGACTAGCGGGGACCAGGACCCAGTACTTC; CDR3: CASSPGLAGTRTQYF
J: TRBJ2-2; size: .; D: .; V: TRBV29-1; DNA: TGCAGCGTTGAAGAATGGGCCAGGGGGAACACCGGGGAGCTGTTTTTT; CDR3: CSVEEWARGNTGELFF
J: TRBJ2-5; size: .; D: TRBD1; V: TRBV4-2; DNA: TGTGCCAGCAGCCAAGAAGGAAGGGGGCAGCTTCGGAAGACCCAGTACTTC; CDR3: CASSQEGRGQLRKTQYF
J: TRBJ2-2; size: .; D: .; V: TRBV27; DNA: TGTGCCAGCAGTTTATCTTCCCGGCGGGACACCGGGGAGCTGTTTTTT; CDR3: CASSLSSRRDTGELFF
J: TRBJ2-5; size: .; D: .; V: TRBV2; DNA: TGTGCCAGCAGCCGTCCCGGGGGCCAAGAGACCCAGTACTTC; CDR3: CASSRPGGQETQYF
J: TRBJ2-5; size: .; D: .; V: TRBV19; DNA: TGTGCCAGTAACCGGCGGGGTGAGACCCAGTACTTC; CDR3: CASNRRGETQYF
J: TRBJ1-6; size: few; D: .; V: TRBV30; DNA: TGTGCCTGGAGTACCACCGGGAGGACAGATAATTCACCCCTCCACTTT; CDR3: CAWSTTGRTDNSPLHF
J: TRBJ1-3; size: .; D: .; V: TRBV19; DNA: TGTGCCAGTAGGCGCCGCTCTGGAAACACCATATATTTT; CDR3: CASRRRSGNTIYF